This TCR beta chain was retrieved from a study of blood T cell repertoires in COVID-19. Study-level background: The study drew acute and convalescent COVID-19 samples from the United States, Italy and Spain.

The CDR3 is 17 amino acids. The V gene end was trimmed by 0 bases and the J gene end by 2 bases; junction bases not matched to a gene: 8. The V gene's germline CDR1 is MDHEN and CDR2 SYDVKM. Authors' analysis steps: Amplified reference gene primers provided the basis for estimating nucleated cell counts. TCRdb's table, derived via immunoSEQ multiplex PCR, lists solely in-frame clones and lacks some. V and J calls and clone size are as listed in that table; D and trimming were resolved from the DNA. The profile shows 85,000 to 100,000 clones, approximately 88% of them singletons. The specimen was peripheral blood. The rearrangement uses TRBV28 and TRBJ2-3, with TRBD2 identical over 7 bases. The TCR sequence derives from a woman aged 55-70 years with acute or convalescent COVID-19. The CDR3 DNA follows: TGTGCCAGCAGTTTATGGGGATCCGGGGGGTCCACAGATACGCAGTATTTT. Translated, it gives CASSLWGSGGSTDTQYF.